Sequencing of this TCR beta chain was carried out in a study of identical twins. Findings of the study overall: Among monozygotic twins, out-of-frame TCR alpha sharing exceeded what models predicted. The study based its conclusions on cross-sectional statistical analysis and did not follow the same donors.

CDR1 and CDR2 from the germline V gene are DFQATT and SNEGSKA (reference sequence). The CDR3 totals 16 residues. V was clipped by 3 bases and J by 2 bases; unmatched bases: 8. A universal primer site was created by template switching, with the cDNA bearing unique molecular identifiers. TCRdb analysed the 5' RACE reads with MiXCR anew, one entry per CDR3 protein. Of some 500,000 distinct CDR3 sequences listed, 14% are singletons. For this clonotype: The antigen remains unidentified.

Another study also made use of these data, one on yellow fever vaccine responses in identical twins.

The source of this sequence is a woman between 18 and 29 years old in good health. The chain combines TRBV20-1 with TRBJ2-5; 11 bases are a match to TRBD2. Input material: CD4+ T cells sorted from blood. CDR3 amino acids: CSASDTSGGDQETQYF. Written as DNA, the CDR3 is TGCAGTGCTAGCGATACTAGCGGGGGAGATCAAGAGACCCAGTACTTC.